The source of this T cell receptor beta chain is a study of OX40 agonist ivuxolimab in advanced cancers. Study results and caveats: CD4+ and CD8+ T cells in blood underwent clonal expansion by week 6 at 0.1 to 3.0 mg/kg. Relatively little clonal expansion, among the lowest observed, appeared in partial responders at 0.1-3.0 mg/kg. Low normalized T-cell clonal expansion also characterized some of the nonresponders. Relative to CD4+, CD8+ T cells held more expanded clones on average.

Measured with immunoSEQ multiplex PCR; TCRdb has only the in-frame clones, and not every one. Altogether some 83,000 clones are present, around nine tenths being singletons, with the ten largest covering approximately 0.69%. Regarding this clone: As yet, its antigen is unknown. This sample includes further DNA sequences coding for the same CDR3.

Specimen: CD4+ or CD8+ T cells sorted from blood, collected in a trial of the OX40 agonist ivuxolimab. This clonotype originated in an adult with an advanced solid tumor such as melanoma, head and neck, liver or kidney cancer.

The DNA for the CDR3 is TGTGCCAGCAGCTTCACCTTGAACACTGAAGCTTTCTTT. The encoded protein is CASSFTLNTEAFF. The gene calls are TRBV7-2 and TRBJ1-1; D ambiguous. The CDR3 is made up of 13 amino acids. V was shortened by 3 bases and J by 0 bases, with 5 bases between the two germline ends. CDR1 and CDR2 (germline): SGHTA, FQGNSA.